Listed here are 27 T cell receptor beta chains from one sample, sequenced in a study of T cells in Graves' hyperthyroidism and ophthalmopathy. Using RNA transcripts as the source, TCR beta CDR3 regions were amplified. First-round RT-PCR targeting the TCR CDR3 was performed with the HTBI primer set. From the multiplex PCR reads, TCRdb called clonotypes with MiXCR, one entry per CDR3 protein. This table holds about 250,000 distinct CDR3 sequences, around 25% found once. The material sequenced was blood. The source of these receptors is a woman between 35 and 50 years old with Graves' ophthalmopathy.

This clonotype was picked up many times. The chain carries TRBV6-1 and TRBJ2-7, with 7 nucleotides matching TRBD2. The ends lost 2 bases at V and 5 bases at J; junction bases unmatched: 12. This CDR3 region has 16 residues. The germline V gene encodes CDR1 MNHNS and CDR2 SASEGT. The CDR3 DNA sequence: TGTGCCAGCAGTGAACGAAGTTCAGGGAGGGCGCACGAGCAGTACTTC. Protein sequence: CASSERSSGRAHEQYF.

This clonotype was seen many times. This chain links TRBV6-1 with TRBJ1-3; D is perhaps TRBD1 (5 bases). Germline loops: CDR1 MNHNS, CDR2 SASEGT. V gave up 2 bases and J gave up 2 bases, with 10 bases separating them. CDR3 size: 15 residues. The CDR3 region is CASSENGGTGNTIYF. For the CDR3, the DNA is TGTGCCAGCAGTGAAAACGGGGGGACTGGAAACACCATATATTTT.

This clonotype was detected ten times or more. The rearrangement uses TRBV27 and TRBJ1-1; perhaps TRBD1 as D (5 bases). This CDR3 region has 16 residues. CDR1 and CDR2 (germline): MNHEY, SMNVEV (reference sequence). Trimming took off 5 bases at V and 0 bases at J, with 16 bases between the two ends. The CDR3 nucleotides are TGTGCCAGCAGTCCCTCCAGGGATATCATGAACACTGAAGCTTTCTTT. Translation: CASSPSRDIMNTEAFF.

At least ten counts were recorded for this clonotype. The chain combines TRBV6-5 with TRBJ1-1; D unresolved. This CDR3 region has 11 residues. The germline gives CDR1 MNHEY, CDR2 SVGAGI. V was shortened by 6 bases and J by 8 bases, with 10 bases between the two germline ends. The CDR3: CASSYGAEAFF. Here the CDR3 DNA reads TGTGCCAGCAGCTACGGAGCGGAAGCTTTCTTT.

This clonotype came up many times. The chain is built from TRBV27 and TRBJ2-7; D is unclear. Trimming left V 5 bases short and J 3 bases short, with 8 bases between. Germline assignment: CDR1 MNHEY and CDR2 SMNVEV (reference sequence). The CDR3 extends over 12 amino acids. The CDR3 nucleotides read TGTGCCAGCAGTACGGGCCTCTACGAGCAGTACTTC. It encodes CASSTGLYEQYF.

In its sample, this clonotype was seen many times. The rearrangement uses TRBV12-3 or TRBV12-4 and TRBJ2-5, with D possibly matching TRBD1 (5 bases). Trimming pared 3 bases from V and 5 bases from J, leaving 13 bases between. CDR3 size: 14 residues. CDR3 coding DNA: TGTGCCAGCAGTTTCACAGGTCTAGGGGAGACCCAGTACTTC. It yields the protein CASSFTGLGETQYF.

The sample holds many counts of this clonotype. The genes are TRBV20-1 and TRBJ2-7; TRBD1 matches 11 bases. J lost 7 bases, V lost 8 bases, and 10 bases had no gene match. The length of the CDR3 is 13 residues. Germline CDR1 DFQATT, CDR2 SNEGSKA (reference sequence). CDR3 protein: CSLPGQGALEQYF. In DNA, the CDR3 is TGCAGTCTCCCCGGACAGGGGGCTTTGGAGCAGTACTTC.

This clonotype was observed many times. Here the CDR3 DNA reads TGTGCCAGCAGTCTAGGTACAGGCTCTATAGCCAAAAACATTCAGTACTTC. Residues: CASSLGTGSIAKNIQYF. The chain is built from TRBV28 and TRBJ2-4, with D tentatively TRBD1 (5 bases). The V gene lost 5 bases and the J gene lost 0 bases, with 17 bases spanning the gap. Germline-derived CDR1 and CDR2 are MDHEN and SYDVKM. There are 17 residues in the CDR3. The full variable domain, completed using reference TRBV28 and TRBJ2-4, is DVKVTQSSRYLVKRTGEKVFLECVQDMDHENMFWYRQDPGLGLRLIYFSYDVKMKEKGDIPEGYSVSREKKERFSLILESASTNQTSMYLCASSLGTGSIAKNIQYFGAGTRLSVL.

The chain employs TRBV6-2 or TRBV6-3 and TRBJ2-7; D not certain. With 7 bases removed from V and 9 bases from J, the gap between germline ends came to 25 bases. Germline CDR1 MNHEY, CDR2 SVGEGT. This CDR3 region has 15 residues. Here the CDR3 reads CASTRTFGLPFGQYF. The CDR3 nucleotides are TGTGCCAGCACCAGGACGTTCGGGTTACCCTTCGGGCAGTACTTC.

Details on this clonotype: A single base separates this from a much larger clone, so it may be a read error. The V and J genes are TRBV5-5 and TRBJ1-1; the D gene is possibly TRBD1 (5 bases). Trimming removed 3 bases from V and 6 bases from J, with 18 bases in between. CDR3 length: 15 residues. The germline V gene has CDR1 SGHKS and CDR2 YYEKEE (reference sequence). CDR3 loop: CASSSSRAGRSEAFF. The CDR3 coding sequence is TGTGCCAGCAGCTCGTCGCGGGCAGGGAGGTCTGAAGCTTTCTTT. Using reference TRBV5-5 and TRBJ1-1 for the parts outside the CDR3, the full variable domain is DAGVTQSPTHLIKTRGQQVTLRCSPISGHKSVSWYQQVLGQGPQFIFQYYEKEERGRGNFPDRFSARQFPNYSSELNVNALLLGDSALYLCASSSSRAGRSEAFFGQGTRLTVV.

The table lists this clonotype with many counts. V and J are TRBV19 and TRBJ2-1, with 8 bases lining up with TRBD2. There are 17 residues in the CDR3. J was trimmed by 3 bases and V by 4 bases; bases with no gene match: 11. Germline CDR1 LNHDA, CDR2 SQIVND (reference sequence). CDR3 residues: CASSTLNGTSNYNEQFF. The CDR3 nucleotides are TGTGCCAGTAGTACGCTGAACGGGACTAGTAACTACAATGAGCAGTTCTTC.

This clonotype appeared once. The chain is built from TRBV6-1 and TRBJ2-2, with D uncertain. This CDR3 is built from 12 residues. The V end was cut by 7 bases, the J end by 7 bases, with 10 bases between. Germline lookup yields CDR1 MNHNS and CDR2 SASEGT. The CDR3 nucleotides read TGTGCCAGCATAGCCTCTCACGGGGAGCTGTTTTTT. It yields the protein CASIASHGELFF.

At least ten counts were recorded for this clonotype. The DNA of the CDR3 is TGTGCCAGCAGTCGGACAGCCACGGGCTACACCTTC. Translated: CASSRTATGYTF. This chain links TRBV28 with TRBJ1-2; D may be TRBD1 (6 bases). Trimming took off 5 bases at V and 8 bases at J, with 12 bases between the two ends. Per the germline V gene, CDR1 is MDHEN and CDR2 is SYDVKM. The CDR3 is 12 residues long.

This clonotype was observed many times. CDR3 protein: CASRTTGAAGELFF. The CDR3 DNA is TGTGCCAGTAGGACGACAGGGGCCGCCGGGGAGCTGTTTTTT. This sequence joins TRBV19 and TRBJ2-2; 8 nucleotides align to TRBD1. This CDR3 has 14 amino acids. Per germline, CDR1 LNHDA and CDR2 SQIVND (reference sequence). The V gene end was trimmed by 6 bases and the J gene end by 6 bases; junction bases not matched to a gene: 6.

This chain links TRBV28 with TRBJ1-5; D perhaps matches TRBD1 (6 bases). Germline CDR1 and CDR2: MDHEN and SYDVKM. V lost 4 bases and J lost 7, with 11 bases in between. The CDR3 extends over 13 amino acids. This CDR3 reads CASSYRDGQPQHF. For the CDR3, the DNA is TGTGCCAGCAGTTACAGGGACGGGCAGCCCCAGCATTTT.

This clonotype was observed many times. The chain has TRBV15 and TRBJ2-6; D is ambiguous. CDR1 and CDR2 from the germline V gene are LNHNV and YYDKDF (reference sequence). V shed 1 base and J shed 3 bases, with 1 base lying between them. There are 13 residues in the CDR3. CDR3 loop: CATSRVGANVLTF. Written as DNA, the CDR3 is TGTGCCACCAGCAGAGTTGGGGCCAACGTCCTGACTTTC.

Ten or more counts support this clonotype. The gene calls are TRBV28 and TRBJ1-1, with a tentative D call TRBD1 (5 bases). Germline V gene lookup returns CDR1 MDHEN and CDR2 SYDVKM. The CDR3 is 13 amino acids. The germline V and J ends were trimmed by 8 bases and 5 bases, with 15 bases remaining between them. CDR3 amino acids: CASQSGGRTEAFF. Written as DNA, the CDR3 is TGTGCCAGCCAGTCCGGGGGACGGACTGAAGCTTTCTTT.

This clonotype was recorded many times. The V and J genes are TRBV24-1 and TRBJ2-5; 7 nucleotides agree with TRBD1. The CDR3 spans 15 residues. Trimming took 2 bases from V and 1 from J; bases not matched to a gene: 3. The germline V gene has CDR1 KGHDR and CDR2 SFDVKD. CDR3 residues: CATSDSGQAQETQYF. The DNA for the CDR3 is TGTGCCACCAGTGATTCCGGACAGGCCCAAGAGACCCAGTACTTC.

The chain links TRBV10-2 to TRBJ1-2; D not certain. V lost 2 bases and J 5 bases, leaving 9 bases between the germline ends. CDR1 is WSHSY and CDR2 is SAAADI in the germline V gene. This CDR3 has 13 residues. The CDR3 bases are TGCGCCAGCAGTGAGGTCGCCGAATATGGCTACACCTTC. Its translation is CASSEVAEYGYTF.

This clonotype showed up many times. For the CDR3, the DNA is TGTGCCTGGAGTGTAAGGGAGGGAGTACAGCCCCAGCATTTT. This translates into CAWSVREGVQPQHF. This chain links TRBV30 with TRBJ1-5; D is ambiguous. The length of the CDR3 is 14 residues. V was shortened by 0 bases and J by 7 bases, with 13 bases between the two germline ends. Germline-derived CDR1 and CDR2 are GTSNPN and SVGIG (reference sequence).

This clonotype came up many times. The chain uses TRBV6-5 and TRBJ1-1; TRBD1 aligns across 7 bases. Germline V gene data show CDR1 as MNHEY and CDR2 as SVGAGI. CDR3 length equals 14 residues. The V gene end was trimmed by 5 bases and the J gene end by 6 bases; junction bases not matched to a gene: 9. This CDR3 is CASSPQGGTAEAFF. The DNA of the CDR3 is TGTGCCAGCAGTCCCCAGGGGGGCACGGCTGAAGCTTTCTTT.

The chain carries TRBV7-2 and TRBJ1-2; D is undetermined. The V and J ends lost 5 bases and 3 bases respectively, with 13 bases between them. The germline CDR1 and CDR2 sequences are SGHTA and FQGNSA. CDR3 length: 14 residues. The CDR3 reads CASSTTGSHYGYTF. CDR3 DNA: TGTGCCAGCAGCACAACCGGGAGTCACTATGGCTACACCTTC.

The table lists this clonotype with many counts. V usage is TRBV20-1 and J usage is TRBJ2-5, with D perhaps TRBD1 or TRBD2 (5 bases each). CDR3 size: 13 residues. V lost 5 bases to trimming and J lost 5 bases, with 15 bases between them. From germline, CDR1 is DFQATT and CDR2 SNEGSKA (reference sequence). Written as DNA, the CDR3 is TGCAGTGCTTACGGGGCGGGCCGGGAGACCCAGTACTTC. It is translated as CSAYGAGRETQYF.

This clonotype was counted at least ten times. This chain connects TRBV20-1 to TRBJ2-5; no clear D. This CDR3 is built from 12 residues. Germline values: CDR1 DFQATT, CDR2 SNEGSKA (reference sequence). Trimming left V 5 bases short and J 1 base short, with 8 bases between. The CDR3 reads CSAWHIQETQYF. The DNA for the CDR3 is TGCAGTGCTTGGCATATCCAAGAGACCCAGTACTTC.

This clonotype showed up many times. The rearrangement links TRBV28 to TRBJ2-5; D is tentatively TRBD1 or TRBD2 (5 bases each). Deletions cut 8 bases from V and 5 bases from J, with 24 bases between. CDR1 and CDR2 from the germline V gene are MDHEN and SYDVKM. CDR3 size: 16 residues. The CDR3 reads CASPPRLGERAETQYF. DNA of the CDR3: TGTGCCAGCCCTCCTCGTCTGGGGGAGAGGGCGGAGACCCAGTACTTC.

Ten or more counts support this clonotype. The chain recombines TRBV18 with TRBJ2-2, with D perhaps assigned TRBD1 or TRBD2 (5 bases each). V gave up 6 bases and J gave up 3 bases, with 11 bases separating them. The CDR3 has 14 residues. The V gene's germline CDR1 is KGHSH and CDR2 LQKENI. In nucleotides, the CDR3 is TGTGCCAGCTCTTGGGACGTTGACACCGGGGAGCTGTTTTTT. Translated: CASSWDVDTGELFF.

There are many counts of this clonotype. The V call is TRBV28, the J call TRBJ2-5, with D maybe TRBD1 (6 bases). Germline V CDR1 and CDR2: MDHEN, SYDVKM. Trimming stripped 3 bases from V and 2 bases from J, with 13 bases between. The CDR3 totals 15 residues. The CDR3 loop reads CASSFFNREQETQYF. The DNA for the CDR3 is TGTGCCAGCAGTTTCTTTAACAGGGAACAAGAGACCCAGTACTTC.